These 23 T cell receptor beta chains share one sample of origin, sequenced in a study of T cells in Graves' hyperthyroidism and ophthalmopathy. The CDR3 regions of TCR beta were amplified from RNA transcripts. Researchers ran a first-round RT-PCR on the TCR CDR3 using the HTBI primer set. TCRdb analysed the multiplex PCR reads with MiXCR anew, one entry per CDR3 protein. The table lists about 660,000 distinct CDR3 sequences, about 45% of them singletons. Sequencing used peripheral blood or thyroid tissue (not recorded which). These receptors came from an adult man with Graves' disease, either hyperthyroidism or ophthalmopathy (not recorded which).

The chain is built from TRBV7-9 and TRBJ2-7; 9 bases are shared with TRBD1. V shed 10 bases and J 5 bases; nucleotides not matched to a gene: 9. The CDR3 totals 13 residues. Germline CDR1 is SEHNR and CDR2 is FQNEAQ (reference sequence). CDR3: CAIWTGVPHEQYF. CDR3 DNA sequence: TGTGCCATTTGGACAGGGGTCCCCCACGAGCAGTACTTC.

This sequence joins TRBV11-3 and TRBJ2-7; TRBD2 agrees at 11 bases. Germline values: CDR1 SGHNT, CDR2 YENEEA. The J segment lost 0 bases and the V segment lost 3 bases, leaving 4 bases of the junction unmatched. This CDR3 contains 16 residues. The CDR3 reads CASSFLGLAGSYEQYF. CDR3 coding DNA: TGTGCCAGCAGCTTCCTAGGACTAGCGGGCTCCTACGAGCAGTACTTC. Together with reference TRBV11-3 and TRBJ2-7, the CDR3 gives the full variable domain: EAGVVQSPRYKIIEKKQPVAFWCNPISGHNTLYWYLQNLGQGPELLIRYENEEAVDDSQLPKDRFSAERLKGVDSTLKIQPAELGDSAVYLCASSFLGLAGSYEQYFGPGTRLTVT.

V usage is TRBV4-2 and J usage is TRBJ2-5; TRBD1 is a possible D gene (6 bases). The CDR3 length is 14 residues. Trimming cost V 0 bases and J 6 bases, with 11 bases left between them. Germline V gene data show CDR1 as LGHNA and CDR2 as YNFKEQ. CDR3 nucleotide sequence: TGTGCCAGCAGCCAAGAAGGTACAGGGCAGACCCAGTACTTC. Translated, it gives CASSQEGTGQTQYF.

This clonotype appeared once. V and J are TRBV29-1 and TRBJ1-2; D is undetermined. This CDR3 is built from 13 residues. The V gene lost 4 bases and the J gene lost 2 bases, with 11 bases spanning the gap. Germline loops: CDR1 SQVTM, CDR2 ANQGSEA. CDR3 sequence: CSVGAGANYGYTF. In nucleotides, the CDR3 is TGCAGCGTTGGGGCAGGTGCGAACTATGGCTACACCTTC.

This chain connects TRBV10-3 to TRBJ1-5, with D maybe TRBD1 (5 bases). Trimming shortened V by 10 bases and J by 3 bases, and 13 bases separated the two germline ends. The CDR3 covers 13 residues. Germline-derived CDR1 and CDR2 are ENHRY and SYGVKD. The CDR3 coding sequence is TGTGCCAGCGGGGGACGGATCAATCAGCCCCAGCATTTT. This encodes CASGGRINQPQHF.

Concerning this clonotype itself: At one of its ends the junction is not consistent with the germline gene, which may arise from a read error. The V and J genes are TRBV19 and TRBJ1-6; TRBD1 agrees at 9 bases. Germline CDR1 LNHDA, CDR2 SQIVND (reference sequence). The CDR3 is made up of 17 amino acids. CDR3 protein: CASSSSPGQGKNSPLHF. DNA of the CDR3: TGCGCCAGCAGCTCGTCCCCGGGACAGGGCAAGAATTCACCCCTCCACTTT.

As to this clonotype: This likely comes from a read error, as the CDR3 has no conserved phenylalanine or tryptophan at its end. Because the CDR3's place on the DNA is in doubt, the DNA is left out and the CDR3 is given as listed by TCRdb. The chain uses TRBV2 and TRBJ1-4; the table's D call, TRBD1, was not checked against the DNA. Per germline, CDR1 SNHLY and CDR2 FYNNEI. The CDR3 has 11 residues if both end residues are counted. The CDR3 loop reads CASSEPGQGDY.

This clonotype was counted ten times or more. The gene calls are TRBV7-9 and TRBJ1-5; the match to TRBD1 covers 9 bases. Unmatched junction bases numbered 4, after V lost 6 bases and J lost 1 base. The CDR3 totals 15 residues. The germline CDR1 and CDR2 sequences are SEHNR and FQNEAQ (reference sequence). CDR3 in DNA: TGTGCCAGCAGTCCGACAGGGGGAAGCAATCAGCCCCAGCATTTT. This codes for CASSPTGGSNQPQHF.

The chain links TRBV2 to TRBJ2-2; 9 positions match TRBD1. With 3 bases clipped from V and 6 bases from J, the junction kept 5 bases outside the gene matches. CDR1 and CDR2 (germline): SNHLY, FYNNEI. This CDR3 is built from 15 residues. CDR3 in DNA: TGTGCCAGCAGTGAGGGACAGGGTGGCGCCGGGGAGCTGTTTTTT. Amino acids: CASSEGQGGAGELFF.

This clonotype has a count of ten or more. This sequence joins TRBV2 and TRBJ1-1; 8 nucleotides agree with TRBD1. The J segment lost 0 bases and the V segment lost 6 bases, leaving 6 bases of the junction unmatched. Germline V gives CDR1 SNHLY, CDR2 FYNNEI. The CDR3 has 15 residues. In DNA form, the CDR3 reads TGTGCCAGCAGGGGACAGGACGGCATGAACACTGAAGCTTTCTTT. Encoded protein: CASRGQDGMNTEAFF.

This clonotype occurred many times. Here the CDR3 reads CASSTGQGRTEAFF. The DNA for the CDR3 is TGCGCCAGCAGCACCGGACAGGGCCGCACTGAAGCTTTCTTT. The V gene is TRBV5-1, the J gene TRBJ1-1; 8 positions match TRBD1. The V segment lost 4 bases and the J segment 4 bases; nucleotides outside the gene matches: 6. CDR1 SGHRS and CDR2 YFSETQ come from the germline V gene. This CDR3 is built from 14 residues.

The chain couples TRBV7-8 to TRBJ2-7; TRBD1 agrees at 8 bases. Germline V gene sequence: CDR1 SGHVS, CDR2 FQNEAQ. The CDR3 sequence is 15 residues long. The J segment lost 3 bases and the V segment lost 5 bases, leaving 9 bases of the junction unmatched. Here the CDR3 DNA reads TGTGCCAGCAGCAAAAAAGGGACAGGCAGCTACGAGCAGTACTTC. Its protein is CASSKKGTGSYEQYF.

Only a few counts were recorded for this clonotype. This sequence joins TRBV7-2 and TRBJ2-3, with 7 bases identical to TRBD1. Trimming cost V 3 bases and J 10 bases; bases outside gene matches: 10. Germline V gives CDR1 SGHTA, CDR2 FQGNSA. The CDR3 totals 14 residues. The CDR3 region has the DNA TGTGCCAGCAGCTTCCATAGGGGGCATAGGTCGCAGTATTTT. Amino acid sequence: CASSFHRGHRSQYF.

This clonotype was found many times. The genes are TRBV29-1 and TRBJ1-1; 7 positions match TRBD1. Per germline, CDR1 SQVTM and CDR2 ANQGSEA. The ends lost 6 bases at V and 1 base at J; junction bases unmatched: 8. The CDR3 contains 14 residues. The CDR3, as DNA: TGCAGCGTCCGGGAGGGGGCCCGGAACACTGAAGCTTTCTTT. This gives the protein CSVREGARNTEAFF.

This clonotype appeared many times. This chain connects TRBV12-3 or TRBV12-4 to TRBJ1-5, with no clear D. The V end lost 5 bases, the J end lost 9 bases, and 11 bases lay between the germline ends. The CDR3 has 12 residues. CDR3 residues: CASSSTATPQHF. Here the CDR3 DNA reads TGTGCCAGCAGTAGCACGGCTACGCCCCAGCATTTT.

The CDR3 sequence: CASSLASRGDYEQYF. The CDR3, as DNA: TGTGCCAGCAGCTTAGCGAGCAGGGGGGACTACGAGCAGTACTTC. The genes are TRBV7-2 and TRBJ2-7, with a tentative D call TRBD1 (7 bases). The CDR3 is 15 residues long. Trimming left V 0 bases short and J 3 bases short, with 12 bases between. From germline, CDR1 is SGHTA and CDR2 FQGNSA.

This clonotype has at least ten counts. J is TRBJ2-7 and V is TRBV7-9, with D unresolved. The CDR3 length is 13 residues. V dropped 4 bases and J dropped 4 bases, with 11 bases sitting between them. Germline V gene lookup returns CDR1 SEHNR and CDR2 FQNEAQ (reference sequence). As DNA, the CDR3 is TGTGCCAGCAGCTCATCCCAGGTGTACGAGCAGTACTTC. This sequence encodes CASSSSQVYEQYF.

In this sample, this clonotype turned up a few times. The V call is TRBV7-9, the J call TRBJ1-4; D is unclear. Between the trimmed V and J ends, which lost 3 bases and 0 bases, there was a span of 8 bases. The CDR3 spans 15 residues. Looked up from germline, CDR1 is SEHNR and CDR2 is FQNEAQ (reference sequence). Written as DNA, the CDR3 is TGTGCCAGCAGCTTCCCCATGCCAACTAATGAAAAACTGTTTTTT. This codes for CASSFPMPTNEKLFF. Full variable domain (remainder filled in from reference TRBV7-9 and TRBJ1-4): DTGVSQNPRHKITKRGQNVTFRCDPISEHNRLYWYRQTLGQGPEFLTYFQNEAQLEKSRLLSDRFSAERPKGSFSTLEIQRTEQGDSAMYLCASSFPMPTNEKLFFGSGTQLSVL.

In regard to this clonotype: This could be a read error, since a much larger clone is one nucleotide away. The V call is TRBV7-3, the J call TRBJ1-2, with D perhaps matching TRBD1 (5 bases). Germline lookup yields CDR1 SGHTA and CDR2 FQGTGA. The CDR3 sequence is 13 residues long. The CDR3 sequence: CASSLQGEYGYAF. CDR3 DNA: TGTGCCAGCAGCTTACAGGGCGAGTATGGCTACGCCTTC.

The chain carries TRBV7-9 and TRBJ2-7, with 8 bases fitting TRBD2. The ends lost 5 bases at V and 2 bases at J; junction bases unmatched: 8. The CDR3 contains 15 residues. Germline lookup yields CDR1 SEHNR and CDR2 FQNEAQ (reference sequence). Here the CDR3 DNA reads TGTGCCAGCAGCGTAGAACCGGGAGGGCCCTACGAGCAGTACTTC. Its protein product is CASSVEPGGPYEQYF.

This clonotype occurred many times. This rearrangement joins TRBV15 to TRBJ2-7; 11 bases agree with TRBD1. The junction had 3 bases not matched to a gene; V was cut back by 0 bases and J by 5 bases. The germline V gene encodes CDR1 LNHNV and CDR2 YYDKDF (reference sequence). The CDR3 totals 15 residues. CDR3 amino acids: CATSRDWGQGDEQYF. For the CDR3, the DNA is TGTGCCACCAGCAGAGATTGGGGACAGGGGGACGAGCAGTACTTC. Together with reference TRBV15 and TRBJ2-7, the CDR3 gives the full variable domain: DAMVIQNPRYQVTQFGKPVTLSCSQTLNHNVMYWYQQKSSQAPKLLFHYYDKDFNNEADTPDNFQSRRPNTSFCFLDIRSPGLGDTAMYLCATSRDWGQGDEQYFGPGTRLTVT.

The CDR3: CSARDLGVVNEQYF. CDR3 nucleotide sequence: TGCAGTGCTAGAGATTTAGGGGTAGTCAACGAGCAGTACTTC. The chain carries TRBV20-1 and TRBJ2-5; D may be TRBD1 (5 bases). The J call may be faulty, since TRBJ2-7 better matches the DNA end. Germline V gene lookup returns CDR1 DFQATT and CDR2 SNEGSKA (reference sequence). This CDR3 has 14 amino acids.

J is TRBJ2-2 and V is TRBV24-1; D is unresolved. From germline, CDR1 is KGHDR and CDR2 SFDVKD. The CDR3 extends over 15 amino acids. The V and J ends lost 6 bases and 1 base respectively, with 11 bases between them. As DNA, the CDR3 is TGTGCCACCAGTTCCTCCACAGTGAACACCGGGGAGCTGTTTTTT. Its protein product is CATSSSTVNTGELFF.